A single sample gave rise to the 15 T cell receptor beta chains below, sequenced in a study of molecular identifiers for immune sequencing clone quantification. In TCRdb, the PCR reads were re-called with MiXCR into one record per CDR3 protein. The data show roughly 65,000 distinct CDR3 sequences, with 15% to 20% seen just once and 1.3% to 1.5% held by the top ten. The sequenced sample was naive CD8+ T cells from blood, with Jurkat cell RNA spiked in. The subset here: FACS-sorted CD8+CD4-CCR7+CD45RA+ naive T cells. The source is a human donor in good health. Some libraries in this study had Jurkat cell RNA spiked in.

The CDR3 spells CASSQDRRTEQFF. In DNA form, the CDR3 reads TGTGCCAGCAGCCAAGATAGGAGGACTGAGCAGTTCTTC. The genes are TRBV3-1 and TRBJ2-1; TRBD2 is a possible D gene (5 bases). This CDR3 contains 13 residues. Germline lookup yields CDR1 LGHDT and CDR2 YNNKEL (reference sequence). Trimming removed 0 bases at V and 9 bases at J, with 9 bases between.

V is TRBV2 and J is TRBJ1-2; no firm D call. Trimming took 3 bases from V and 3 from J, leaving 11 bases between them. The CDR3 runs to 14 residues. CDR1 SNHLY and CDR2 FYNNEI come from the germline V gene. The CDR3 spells CASSDGGKDYGYTF. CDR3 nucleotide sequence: TGTGCCAGCAGTGACGGAGGGAAGGACTATGGCTACACCTTC. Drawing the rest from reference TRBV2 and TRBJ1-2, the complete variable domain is EPEVTQTPSHQVTQMGQEVILRCVPISNHLYFYWYRQILGQKVEFLVSFYNNEISEKSEIFDDQFSVERPDGSNFTLKIRSTKLEDSAMYFCASSDGGKDYGYTFGSGTRLTVV.

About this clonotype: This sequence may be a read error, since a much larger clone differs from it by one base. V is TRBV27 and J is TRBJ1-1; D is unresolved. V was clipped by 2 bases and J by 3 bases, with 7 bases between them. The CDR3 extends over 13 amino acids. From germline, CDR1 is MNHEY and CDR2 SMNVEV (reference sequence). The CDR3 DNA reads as TGTGCCAGCAGTTTAGGGAGGGACACTGAAGCTTTCTTT. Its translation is CASSLGRDTEAFF.

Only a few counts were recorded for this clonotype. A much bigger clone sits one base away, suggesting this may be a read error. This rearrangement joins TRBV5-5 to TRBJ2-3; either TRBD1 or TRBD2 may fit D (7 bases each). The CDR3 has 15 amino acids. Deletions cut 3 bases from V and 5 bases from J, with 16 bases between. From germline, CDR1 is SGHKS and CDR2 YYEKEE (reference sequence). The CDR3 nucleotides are TGTGCCAGCAGCTCGAGCCAGGGGGGGCGAGATACGCAGTATTTT. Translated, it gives CASSSSQGGRDTQYF.

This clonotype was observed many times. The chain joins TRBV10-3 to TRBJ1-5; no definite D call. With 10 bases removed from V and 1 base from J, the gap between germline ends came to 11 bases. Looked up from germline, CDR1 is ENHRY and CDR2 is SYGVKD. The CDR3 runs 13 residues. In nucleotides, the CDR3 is TGTGCCACCGGCGGGAAAAGCAATCAGCCCCAGCATTTT. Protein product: CATGGKSNQPQHF.

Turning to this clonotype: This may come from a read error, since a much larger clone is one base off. CDR3 bases: TGTGCCAGCAGGGACACCGGGGAGCTGCTTTTT. Amino acid sequence: CASRDTGELLF. This chain joins TRBV6-2 or TRBV6-3 and TRBJ2-2; D could derive from TRBD1 or TRBD2 (5 bases each). CDR3 size: 11 residues. Germline V lookup: CDR1 MNHEY, CDR2 SVGEGT.

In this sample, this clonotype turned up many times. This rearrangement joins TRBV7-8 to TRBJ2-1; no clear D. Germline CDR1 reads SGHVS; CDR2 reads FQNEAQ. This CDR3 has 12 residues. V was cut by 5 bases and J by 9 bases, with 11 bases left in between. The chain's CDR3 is CASSPTTVEQFF. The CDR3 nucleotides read TGTGCCAGCAGCCCCACTACCGTTGAGCAGTTCTTC.

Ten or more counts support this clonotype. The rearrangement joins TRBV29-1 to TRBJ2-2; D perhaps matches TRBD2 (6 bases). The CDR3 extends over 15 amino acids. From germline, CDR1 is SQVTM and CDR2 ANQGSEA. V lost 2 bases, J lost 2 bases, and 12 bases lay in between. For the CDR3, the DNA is TGCAGCGTTGAAAGGCGGGACCTTAACACCGGGGAGCTGTTTTTT. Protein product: CSVERRDLNTGELFF.

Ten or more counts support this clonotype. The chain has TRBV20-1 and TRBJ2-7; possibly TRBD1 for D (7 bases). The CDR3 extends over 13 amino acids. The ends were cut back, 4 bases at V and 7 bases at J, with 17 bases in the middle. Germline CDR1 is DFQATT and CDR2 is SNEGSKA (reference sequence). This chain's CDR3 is CSATPGGSPEQYF. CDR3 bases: TGCAGTGCTACCCCAGGGGGGAGCCCGGAGCAGTACTTC.

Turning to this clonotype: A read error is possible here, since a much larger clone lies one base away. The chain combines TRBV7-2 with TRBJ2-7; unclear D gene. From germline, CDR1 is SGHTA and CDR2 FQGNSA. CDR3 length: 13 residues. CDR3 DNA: TGTGCCAGCAGCTACGACCCTTCCTACGGGCAGTACTTC. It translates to CASSYDPSYGQYF.

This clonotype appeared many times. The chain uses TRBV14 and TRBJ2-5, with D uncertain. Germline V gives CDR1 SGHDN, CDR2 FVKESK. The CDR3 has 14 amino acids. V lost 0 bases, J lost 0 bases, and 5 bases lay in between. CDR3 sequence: CASSQDPYQETQYF. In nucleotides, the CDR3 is TGTGCCAGCAGCCAAGACCCGTACCAAGAGACCCAGTACTTC.

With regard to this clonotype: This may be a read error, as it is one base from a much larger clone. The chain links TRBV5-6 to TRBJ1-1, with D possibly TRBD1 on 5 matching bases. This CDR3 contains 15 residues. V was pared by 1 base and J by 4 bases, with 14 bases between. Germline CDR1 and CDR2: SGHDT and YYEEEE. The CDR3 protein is CASSLPSGNFTEAFF. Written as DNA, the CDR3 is TGTGCCAGCAGCTTGCCATCAGGGAATTTCACTGAAGCTTTCTTT.

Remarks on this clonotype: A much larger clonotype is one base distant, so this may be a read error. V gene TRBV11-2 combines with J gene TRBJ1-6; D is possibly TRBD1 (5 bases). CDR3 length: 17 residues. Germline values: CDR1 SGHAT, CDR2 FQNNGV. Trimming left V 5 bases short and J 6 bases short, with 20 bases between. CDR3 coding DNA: TGTGCCAGCAGCCCCCAGGGTCAATCAAGCCGTAATTCACCCCTCCACTTT. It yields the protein CASSPQGQSSRNSPLHF. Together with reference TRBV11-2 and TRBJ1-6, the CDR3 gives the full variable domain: EAGVAQSPRYKIIEKRQSVAFWCNPISGHATLYWYQQILGQGPKLLIQFQNNGVVDDSQLPKDRFSAERLKGVDSTLKIQPAKLEDSAVYLCASSPQGQSSRNSPLHFGNGTRLTVT.

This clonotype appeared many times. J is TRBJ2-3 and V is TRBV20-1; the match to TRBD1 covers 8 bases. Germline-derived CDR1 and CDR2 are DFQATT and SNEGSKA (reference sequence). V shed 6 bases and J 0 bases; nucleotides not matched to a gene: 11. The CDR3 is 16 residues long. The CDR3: CSATPRTGNSTDTQYF. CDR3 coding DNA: TGCAGTGCCACACCCCGGACAGGGAATAGCACAGATACGCAGTATTTT.

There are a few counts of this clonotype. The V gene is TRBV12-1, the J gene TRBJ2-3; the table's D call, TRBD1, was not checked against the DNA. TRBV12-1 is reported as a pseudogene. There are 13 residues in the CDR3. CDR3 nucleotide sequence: TGTGCCAGCAGATACAGGGTCACAGATACGCAGTATTTT. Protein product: CASRYRVTDTQYF.